These T cell receptor beta chains were read from a single sample in a study of early T cells in non-severe SARS-CoV-2 infection. One entry per CDR3 protein, called by TCRdb with MiXCR from the 5' RACE reads. Here the sample spans some 110,000 distinct CDR3 sequences, about 16% being singletons. The sample consisted of whole blood. These receptors all come from an adult who was a healthcare worker with PCR-confirmed SARS-CoV-2 infection or an uninfected control (not recorded which). CDR3s include the opening cysteine and the closing phenylalanine or tryptophan. A D gene is named only where the DNA matches it firmly. Clone size, where shown, is once, few, many, or a class for clones that have expanded.

j_call d_call clone_size v_call cdr3_nt cdr3_aa
TRBJ1-1 - few TRBV5-4 TGTGCCAGCAGCTTAGCGCAGGGGCAGAACACTGAAGCTTTCTTT CASSLAQGQNTEAFF
TRBJ2-5 TRBD1 many TRBV29-1 TGCAGCGTTGATGGACCGACCGAGGGACAGCCACAAGAGACCCAGTACTTC CSVDGPTEGQPQETQYF
TRBJ2-5 - - TRBV7-2 TGTGCCAGCAGCCCAGGGGTGCAAGAGACCCAGTACTTC CASSPGVQETQYF
TRBJ2-5 - - TRBV7-2 TGTGCCAGCAGCTTAATGTTGGAAGAGACCCAGTACTTC CASSLMLEETQYF
TRBJ2-2 - few TRBV5-4 TGTGCCAGCAGCTTGGAAGGGGTCACCGGGGAGCTGTTTTTT CASSLEGVTGELFF
TRBJ1-2 TRBD1 - TRBV9 TGTGCCAGCAGCGTGGGGACAGATAACTATGGCTACACCTTC CASSVGTDNYGYTF
TRBJ2-7 - few TRBV10-3 TGTGCCATCAGTCCTTATGACGAACGAACCGCCTCCGAGCAGTACTTC CAISPYDERTASEQYF
TRBJ2-2 - - TRBV20-1 TGCAGTGCTAGAGACTCGACAGTCTCCACCGGGGAGCTGTTTTTT CSARDSTVSTGELFF
TRBJ2-2 - many TRBV7-6 TGTGCCAGCAGCGTTTTGGACAGGAACACCGGGGAGCTGTTTTTT CASSVLDRNTGELFF
TRBJ2-7 - many TRBV19 TGTGCCAGTAGTATTGGAGGTGGTGCGTACGAGCAGTACTTC CASSIGGGAYEQYF
TRBJ2-1 TRBD2 - TRBV12-3/TRBV12-4 TGTGCCTCCTCACTAGCGGCACTATACAATGAGCAGTTCTTC CASSLAALYNEQFF
TRBJ2-1 - - TRBV4-2 TGTGCCAGCAGCCTCCAAGTATTAGACTACAATGAGCAGTTCTTC CASSLQVLDYNEQFF
TRBJ2-1 - few TRBV29-1 TGCAGCGGTAGTGGGGGCGCCGGAGAAGAGCAGTTCTTC CSGSGGAGEEQFF
TRBJ1-2 TRBD1 few TRBV29-1 TGCAGCGTTATGGAAACAGGGGAGTTAGGTGGCTACACCTTC CSVMETGELGGYTF
TRBJ2-1 TRBD2 few TRBV29-1 TGCAGCGTCTCTAGCGGGGGATACTACAATGAGCAGTTCTTC CSVSSGGYYNEQFF
TRBJ2-3 - - TRBV5-1 TGCGCCAGCAGCTTGGACAGTGGGGTATCAGATACGCAGTATTTT CASSLDSGVSDTQYF
TRBJ2-7 TRBD2 few TRBV29-1 TGCAGCGTTACCGGCCAGGGAGTCGGACTAGCGGGCCCTGCCTACGAGCAGTACTTC CSVTGQGVGLAGPAYEQYF
TRBJ1-5 - few TRBV10-1 TGCGCCAGCAGTTCCTGGGCCGCGATGCAGCCCCAGCATTTT CASSSWAAMQPQHF
TRBJ2-7 TRBD2 few TRBV5-6 TGTGCCAGCAGGCCGCGGGGGGCCATCTACGAGCAGTACTTC CASRPRGAIYEQYF
TRBJ2-1 - - TRBV7-2 TGTGCCAGCAGCTTAGGGGGGACCCCCTACAATGAGCAGTTCTTC CASSLGGTPYNEQFF
TRBJ2-7 - few TRBV13 TGTGCCAGCAGCCCTGGAACGGAGACCTACGAGCAGTACTTC CASSPGTETYEQYF
TRBJ2-1 TRBD2 - TRBV7-6 TGTGCCAGCAGCTTAGAGTACGGACTAGCCTCCTACAATGAGCAGTTCTTC CASSLEYGLASYNEQFF
TRBJ1-2 - - TRBV6-5 TGTGCCAGCAGTCGAGGGGACGGCGTTGCTGGCTGCACCTTC CASSRGDGVAGCTF